This TCR beta chain was observed in a study of cytomegalovirus exposure and HLA in healthy donors. Primers: 60 Vbeta forward and 13 Jbeta reverse. Sequencing used immunoSEQ multiplex PCR; TCRdb keeps in-frame clones, though not all of them. The sample carries some 200,000 clones, about 12% recorded once. The CDR3 is made up of 13 amino acids. V trimming: 6 bases; J trimming: 8 bases; junction bases outside the gene matches: 7. Germline V gives CDR1 SGHVS, CDR2 FNYEAQ. Study-wide results and limits: Using a false discovery rate of 0.05, a later analysis showed that 15,000 to 20,000 TCR beta sequences were associated with HLA alleles.

With respect to this clone: Antigen unknown.

The J gene is TRBJ1-2, the V gene TRBV7-6; 9 bases agree with TRBD1. Specimen: PBMCs. The clonotype originates from a man aged 50 to 59 in good health and CMV-seropositive. CDR3 amino acids: CASREGQGQGYTF. DNA of the CDR3: TGTGCCAGCAGGGAAGGACAGGGGCAAGGCTACACCTTC.